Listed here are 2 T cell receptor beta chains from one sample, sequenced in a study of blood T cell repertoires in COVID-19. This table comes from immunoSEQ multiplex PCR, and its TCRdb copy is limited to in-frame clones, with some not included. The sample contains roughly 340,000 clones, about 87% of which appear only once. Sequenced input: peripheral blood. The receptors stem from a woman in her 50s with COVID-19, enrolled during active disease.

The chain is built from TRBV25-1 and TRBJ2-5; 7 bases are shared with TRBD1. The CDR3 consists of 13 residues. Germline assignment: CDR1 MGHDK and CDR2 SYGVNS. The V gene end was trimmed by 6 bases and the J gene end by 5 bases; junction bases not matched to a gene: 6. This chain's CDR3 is CASSLQGTETQYF. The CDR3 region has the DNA TGTGCCAGCAGCTTACAGGGGACGGAGACCCAGTACTTC.

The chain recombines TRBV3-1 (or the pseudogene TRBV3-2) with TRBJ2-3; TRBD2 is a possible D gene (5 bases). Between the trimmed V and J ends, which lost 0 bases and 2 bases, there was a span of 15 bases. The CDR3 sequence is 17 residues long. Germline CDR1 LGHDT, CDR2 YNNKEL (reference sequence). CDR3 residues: CASSQDLVEGNTDTQYF. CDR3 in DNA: TGTGCCAGCAGCCAAGATCTAGTTGAGGGAAACACAGATACGCAGTATTTT.